This record covers a single T cell receptor beta chain. Original data processing: The assay estimated nucleated cells by amplifying reference gene primers. The table came from immunoSEQ multiplex PCR; TCRdb's copy has only in-frame clones and leaves some out. V and J calls and clone size follow that table, whereas D and trimming were derived from the DNA. The data hold some 69,000 clones, with roughly 80% observed a single time. Trimming left V 6 bases short and J 1 base short, with 12 bases between. Germline V gene data show CDR1 as MRHNA and CDR2 as SNTAGT. This CDR3 region has 15 residues. This record comes from a study of blood T cell repertoires in COVID-19. Study summary: Material from acute and convalescent COVID-19 was sourced from the United States, Italy and Spain. In each case, the material was cDNA or gDNA derived from T cells, B-cell-depleted T cells, or PBMCs.

This sequence was found in an older woman with acute or convalescent COVID-19. The chain combines TRBV6-4 with TRBJ2-2, with D perhaps matching TRBD1 (5 bases). Sequencing was performed on peripheral blood. In DNA, the CDR3 is TGTGCCAGCAGCTTGGGGCAGGGGAACACCGGGGAGCTGTTTTTT. It yields the protein CASSLGQGNTGELFF.